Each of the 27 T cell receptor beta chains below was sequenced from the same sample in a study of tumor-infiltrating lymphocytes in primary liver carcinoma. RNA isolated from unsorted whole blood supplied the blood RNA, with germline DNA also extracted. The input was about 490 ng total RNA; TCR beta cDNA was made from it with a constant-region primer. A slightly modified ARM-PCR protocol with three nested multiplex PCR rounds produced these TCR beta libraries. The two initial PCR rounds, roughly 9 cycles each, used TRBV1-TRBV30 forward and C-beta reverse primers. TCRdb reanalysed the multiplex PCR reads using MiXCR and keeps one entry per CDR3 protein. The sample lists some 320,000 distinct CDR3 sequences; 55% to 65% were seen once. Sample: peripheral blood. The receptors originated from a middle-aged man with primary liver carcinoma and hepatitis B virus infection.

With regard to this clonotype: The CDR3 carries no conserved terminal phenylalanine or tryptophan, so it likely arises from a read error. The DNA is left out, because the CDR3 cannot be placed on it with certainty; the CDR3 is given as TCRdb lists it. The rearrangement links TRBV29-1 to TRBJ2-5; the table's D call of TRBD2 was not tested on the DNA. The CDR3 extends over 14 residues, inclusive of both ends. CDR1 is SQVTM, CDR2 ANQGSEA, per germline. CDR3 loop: CSADQAGVGETQNL.

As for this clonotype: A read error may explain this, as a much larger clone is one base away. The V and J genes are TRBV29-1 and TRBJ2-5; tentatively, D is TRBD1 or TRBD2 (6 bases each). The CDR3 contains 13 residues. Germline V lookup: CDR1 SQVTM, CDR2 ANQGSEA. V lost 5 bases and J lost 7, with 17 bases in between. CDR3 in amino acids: CSVTRGGLGTQYF. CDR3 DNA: TGCAGCGTTACTAGAGGGGGGTTAGGGACCCAGTACTTC.

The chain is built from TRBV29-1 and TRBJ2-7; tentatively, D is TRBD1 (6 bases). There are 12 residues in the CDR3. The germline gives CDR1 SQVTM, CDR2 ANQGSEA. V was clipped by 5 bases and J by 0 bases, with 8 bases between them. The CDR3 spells CSVRDISYEQYF. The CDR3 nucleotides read TGCAGCGTTAGGGACATCTCCTACGAGCAGTACTTC.

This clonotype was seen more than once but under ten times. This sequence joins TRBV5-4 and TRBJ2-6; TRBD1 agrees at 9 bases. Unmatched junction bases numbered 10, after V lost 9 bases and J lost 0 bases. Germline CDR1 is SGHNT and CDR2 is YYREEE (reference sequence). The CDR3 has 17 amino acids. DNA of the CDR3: TGTGCCACCGCAAGGACAGGGGCTCCCTCTGGGGCCAACGTCCTGACTTTC. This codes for CATARTGAPSGANVLTF.

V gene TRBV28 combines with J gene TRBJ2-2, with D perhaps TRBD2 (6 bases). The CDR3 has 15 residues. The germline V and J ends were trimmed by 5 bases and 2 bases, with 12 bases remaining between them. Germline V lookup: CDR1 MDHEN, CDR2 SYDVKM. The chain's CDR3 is CASSPGTDNTGELFF. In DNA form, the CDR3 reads TGTGCCAGCAGTCCCGGGACTGATAACACCGGGGAGCTGTTTTTT.

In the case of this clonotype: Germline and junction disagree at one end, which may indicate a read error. For the CDR3, the DNA is TGTGCCAACGCGGGACTAGCGGGAGGGCCTGGGTACAATGAGAAGTTCTTC. Protein sequence: CANAGLAGGPGYNEKFF. This rearrangement joins TRBV6-1 to TRBJ2-1, with TRBD2 identical over 16 bases. The CDR3 contains 17 residues. Per the germline V gene, CDR1 is MNHNS and CDR2 is SASEGT.

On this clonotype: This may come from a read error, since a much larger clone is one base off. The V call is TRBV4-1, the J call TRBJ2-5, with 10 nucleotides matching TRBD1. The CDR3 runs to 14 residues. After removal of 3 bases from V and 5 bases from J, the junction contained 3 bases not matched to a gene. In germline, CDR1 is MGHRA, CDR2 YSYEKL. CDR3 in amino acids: CASSQTDRGETQYF. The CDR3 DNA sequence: TGCGCCAGCAGCCAGACGGACAGGGGGGAGACCCAGTACTTC.

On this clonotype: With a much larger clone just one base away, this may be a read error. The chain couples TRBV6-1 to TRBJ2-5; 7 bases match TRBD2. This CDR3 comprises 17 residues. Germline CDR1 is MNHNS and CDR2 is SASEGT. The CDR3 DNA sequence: TGTACCAGCAGTGCTCCATTTCGGACGGGAGGCCAAGAGACCCAGTACTTC. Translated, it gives CTSSAPFRTGGQETQYF.

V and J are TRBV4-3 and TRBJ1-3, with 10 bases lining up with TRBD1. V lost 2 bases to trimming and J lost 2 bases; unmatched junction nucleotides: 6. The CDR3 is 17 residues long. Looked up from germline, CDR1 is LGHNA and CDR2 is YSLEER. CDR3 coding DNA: TGCGCCAGCAGCCAAACACCAGGACAGGGGGCTGGAAACACCATATATTTT. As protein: CASSQTPGQGAGNTIYF.

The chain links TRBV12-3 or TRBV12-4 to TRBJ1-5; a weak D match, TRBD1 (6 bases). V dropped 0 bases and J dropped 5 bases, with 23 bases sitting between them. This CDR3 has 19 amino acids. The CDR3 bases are TGTGCCAGCAGTTTAGCGCTAAGCGAGGGAGGGGGGGCCTATCAGCCCCAGCATTTT. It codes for CASSLALSEGGGAYQPQHF.

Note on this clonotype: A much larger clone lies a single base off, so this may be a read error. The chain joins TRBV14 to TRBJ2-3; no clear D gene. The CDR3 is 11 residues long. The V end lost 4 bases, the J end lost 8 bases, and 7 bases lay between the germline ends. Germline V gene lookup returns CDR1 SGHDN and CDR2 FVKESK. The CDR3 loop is CASSRARTQYF. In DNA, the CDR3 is TGTGCCAGCAGCCGGGCTCGTACGCAGTATTTT.

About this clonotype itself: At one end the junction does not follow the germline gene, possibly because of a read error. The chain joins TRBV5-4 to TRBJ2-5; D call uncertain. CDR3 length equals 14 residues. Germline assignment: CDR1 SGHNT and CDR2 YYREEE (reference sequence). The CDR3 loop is CASSLAGSQETHYF. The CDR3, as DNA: TGTGCCAGCAGCTTGGCGGGCTCGCAAGAGACCCATTACTTC.

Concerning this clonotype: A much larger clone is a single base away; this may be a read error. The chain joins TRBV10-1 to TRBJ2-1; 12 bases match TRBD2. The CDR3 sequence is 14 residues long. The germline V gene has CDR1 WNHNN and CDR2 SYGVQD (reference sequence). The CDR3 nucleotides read TGCGTCACCTCAACGGGACTAGCGGGTAATGAGCAGTTCTTC. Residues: CVTSTGLAGNEQFF.

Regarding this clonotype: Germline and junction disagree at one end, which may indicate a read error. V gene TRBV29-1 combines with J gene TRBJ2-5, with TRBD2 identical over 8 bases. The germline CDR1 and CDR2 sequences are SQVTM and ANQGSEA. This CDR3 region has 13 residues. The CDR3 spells CSARGGPGGTRYF. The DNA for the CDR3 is TGCAGCGCACGCGGGGGCCCGGGGGGGACCCGGTACTTC. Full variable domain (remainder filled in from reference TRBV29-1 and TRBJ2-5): SAVISQKPSRDICQRGTSLTIQCQVDSQVTMMFWYRQQPGQSLTLIATANQGSEATYESGFVIDKFPISRPNLTFSTLTVSNMSPEDSSIYLCSARGGPGGTRYFGPGTRLLVL.

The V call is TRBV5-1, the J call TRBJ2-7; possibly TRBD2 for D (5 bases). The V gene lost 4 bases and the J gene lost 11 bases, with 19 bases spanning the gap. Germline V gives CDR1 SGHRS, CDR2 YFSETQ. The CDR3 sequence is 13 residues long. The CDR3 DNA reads TGCGCCAGCAGCCGGCAGGATTGGGGAGAGAAGTACTTC. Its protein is CASSRQDWGEKYF.

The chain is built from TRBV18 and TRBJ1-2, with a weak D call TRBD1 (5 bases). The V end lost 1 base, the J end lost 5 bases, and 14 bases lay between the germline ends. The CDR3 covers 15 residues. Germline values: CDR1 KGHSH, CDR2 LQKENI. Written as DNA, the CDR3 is TGTGCCAGCTCACCACAAAGGACAAACCTTTATGGCTACACCTTC. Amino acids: CASSPQRTNLYGYTF.

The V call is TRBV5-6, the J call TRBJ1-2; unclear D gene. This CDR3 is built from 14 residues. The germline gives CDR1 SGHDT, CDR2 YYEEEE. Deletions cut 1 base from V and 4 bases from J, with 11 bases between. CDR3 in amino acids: CASSLRRSFYGYTF. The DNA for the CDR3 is TGTGCCAGCAGCTTGCGTAGGAGCTTCTATGGCTACACCTTC.

CDR3 amino acids: CASTLRGADARYF. DNA of the CDR3: TGTGCCAGCACCCTACGAGGGGCAGATGCGCGGTATTTT. The chain uses TRBV12-3 or TRBV12-4 and TRBJ2-3; D possibly matches TRBD1 or TRBD2 (5 bases each). This CDR3 contains 13 residues. Trimming removed 7 bases at V and 14 bases at J, with 22 bases between.

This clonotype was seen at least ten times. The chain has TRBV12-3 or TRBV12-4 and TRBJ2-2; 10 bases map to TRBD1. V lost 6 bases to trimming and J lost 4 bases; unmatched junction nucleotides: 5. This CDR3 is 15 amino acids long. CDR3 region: CASRDRQGATGELFF. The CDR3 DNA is TGTGCCAGCAGGGATCGACAGGGGGCCACCGGGGAGCTGTTTTTT.

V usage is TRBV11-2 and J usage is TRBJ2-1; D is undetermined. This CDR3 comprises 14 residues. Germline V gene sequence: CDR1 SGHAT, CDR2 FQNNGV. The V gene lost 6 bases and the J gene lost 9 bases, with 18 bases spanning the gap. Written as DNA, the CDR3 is TGTGCCAGCAGTTCCACCCGCGGAAGCATTGAGCAGTTCTTC. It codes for CASSSTRGSIEQFF.

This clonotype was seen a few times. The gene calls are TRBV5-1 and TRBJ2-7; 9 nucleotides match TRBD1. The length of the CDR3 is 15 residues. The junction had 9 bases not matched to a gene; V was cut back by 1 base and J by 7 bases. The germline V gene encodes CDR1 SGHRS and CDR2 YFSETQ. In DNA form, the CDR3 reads TGCGCCAGCAGCTTGAGCACAGGGGGCAATGGAGAGCAGTACTTC. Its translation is CASSLSTGGNGEQYF.

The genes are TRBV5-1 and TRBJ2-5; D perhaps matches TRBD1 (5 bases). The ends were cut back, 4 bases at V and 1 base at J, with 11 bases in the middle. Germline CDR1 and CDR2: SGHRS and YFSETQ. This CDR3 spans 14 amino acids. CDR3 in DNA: TGCGCCAGCAGCCCACAGGTAGTCCAAGAGACCCAGTACTTC. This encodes CASSPQVVQETQYF.

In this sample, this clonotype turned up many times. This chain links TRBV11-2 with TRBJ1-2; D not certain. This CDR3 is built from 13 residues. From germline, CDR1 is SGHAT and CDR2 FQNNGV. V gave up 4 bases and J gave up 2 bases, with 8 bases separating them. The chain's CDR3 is CASSSLGNYGYTF. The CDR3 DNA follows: TGTGCCAGCAGCTCCCTCGGGAACTATGGCTACACCTTC. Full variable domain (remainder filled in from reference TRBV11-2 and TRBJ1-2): EAGVAQSPRYKIIEKRQSVAFWCNPISGHATLYWYQQILGQGPKLLIQFQNNGVVDDSQLPKDRFSAERLKGVDSTLKIQPAKLEDSAVYLCASSSLGNYGYTFGSGTRLTVV.

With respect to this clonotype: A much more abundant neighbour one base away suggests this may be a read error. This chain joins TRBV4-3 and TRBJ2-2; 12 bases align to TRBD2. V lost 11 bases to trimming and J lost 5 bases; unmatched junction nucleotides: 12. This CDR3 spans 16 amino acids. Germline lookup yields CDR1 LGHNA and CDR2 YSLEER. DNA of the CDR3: TGCGCCGGCATGCACGGCCTAGCGGGGGGGACCGGGGAGCTGTTTTTT. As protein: CAGMHGLAGGTGELFF.

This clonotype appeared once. The CDR3, as DNA: TGTGCCAACGCCAAGGGGGGACACTTCTACGAGCAGTACTTC. This codes for CANAKGGHFYEQYF. The chain employs TRBV12-3 or TRBV12-4 and TRBJ2-7; D is tentatively TRBD1 or TRBD2 (6 bases each). The CDR3 has 14 amino acids. V was cut by 10 bases and J by 3 bases, with 19 bases left in between.

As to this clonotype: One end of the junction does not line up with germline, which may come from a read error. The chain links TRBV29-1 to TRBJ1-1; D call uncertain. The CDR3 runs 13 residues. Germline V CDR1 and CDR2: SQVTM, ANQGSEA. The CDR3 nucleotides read TGCAGCGTTGTATTATCGGCGAACACCGAAGCTTTCTTT. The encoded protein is CSVVLSANTEAFF.

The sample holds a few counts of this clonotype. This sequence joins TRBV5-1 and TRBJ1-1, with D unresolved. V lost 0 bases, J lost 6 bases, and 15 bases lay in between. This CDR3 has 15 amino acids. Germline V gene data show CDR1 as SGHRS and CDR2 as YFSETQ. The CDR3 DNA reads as TGCGCCAGCAGCTTGGGTCTGGGAAGCTTCGCTGAAGCTTTCTTT. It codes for CASSLGLGSFAEAFF.